This T cell receptor beta chain derives from a study of cytomegalovirus exposure and HLA in healthy donors. Findings and limits, study-wide: The authors later found HLA-associated TCR beta chains more clonally expanded than equally common others. TCR beta V segments were, for the most part, productive about 87% or about 30% of the time in an earlier analysis.

The V end lost 3 bases, the J end lost 0 bases, and 12 bases lay between the germline ends. The CDR3 extends over 17 amino acids. In germline, CDR1 is MNHNS, CDR2 SASEGT. Amplification used 60 Vbeta primers and 13 Jbeta primers. The table came from immunoSEQ multiplex PCR; TCRdb's copy has only in-frame clones and leaves some out. The table records approximately 140,000 clones, roughly 75% of them present only once. This clone was observed a few times. Its matching antigen is unknown. Sequenced sample: PBMCs. The sequence was obtained from a man aged 35 to 55 in good health and CMV-seronegative. The chain uses TRBV6-1 and TRBJ2-6; tentative D call: TRBD1 (5 bases). CDR3 in DNA: TGTGCCAGCAGTGACCCTCGAAGGGGCTCTGGGGCCAACGTCCTGACTTTC. The encoded protein is CASSDPRRGSGANVLTF.